This entry lists 2 T cell receptor beta chains sequenced from one sample in a study of technical replicates of blood from a few donors. The assay was immunoSEQ multiplex PCR, and TCRdb's table has in-frame clones only and misses some. Of tens of thousands of clones in the sample, around 93% were seen once. The sample was T cells isolated from PBMCs. The receptors were sampled from a human donor in good health.

The rearrangement links TRBV11-2 to TRBJ1-1; TRBD1 matches at 7 bases. J lost 1 base, V lost 4 bases, and 6 bases had no gene match. CDR1 SGHAT and CDR2 FQNNGV come from the germline V gene. The CDR3 runs to 15 residues. The CDR3 coding sequence is TGTGCCAGCAGCTCAAACAGGGGAAGGAACACTGAAGCTTTCTTT. It translates to CASSSNRGRNTEAFF.

The V and J genes are TRBV27 and TRBJ1-4, with 8 bases aligning to TRBD1. The length of the CDR3 is 15 residues. CDR1 and CDR2 (germline): MNHEY, SMNVEV (reference sequence). Losses at the gene ends were 8 bases for V and 8 bases for J; bases not matched to a gene: 13. The CDR3 DNA is TGTGCCAGCGGCCCTGCGGACAGGGAGGGGGAAAAACTGTTTTTT. The encoded protein is CASGPADREGEKLFF. The whole variable domain, remainder taken from reference TRBV27 and TRBJ1-4, is EAQVTQNPRYLITVTGKKLTVTCSQNMNHEYMSWYRQDPGLGLRQIYYSMNVEVTDKGDVPEGYKVSRKEKRNFPLILESPSPNQTSLYFCASGPADREGEKLFFGSGTQLSVL.